Below are 16 T cell receptor beta chains sequenced from a single sample in a study of blood T cell repertoires in COVID-19. Assay: immunoSEQ multiplex PCR; the TCRdb copy retains only in-frame clones and omits some. This sample has some 220,000 clones, with just under 85% found just once. Sample: PBMCs or T cells enriched from blood (not recorded which). These receptors originate from a woman aged 40 to 50 with acute COVID-19.

The chain recombines TRBV5-1 with TRBJ2-5; 10 bases agree with TRBD1. CDR1 and CDR2 from the germline V gene are SGHRS and YFSETQ. The ends lost 0 bases at V and 4 bases at J; junction bases unmatched: 3. The CDR3 is 15 amino acids. CDR3 coding DNA: TGCGCCAGCAGCTTGGCGACAGGGGGCGTAGAGACCCAGTACTTC. Its protein is CASSLATGGVETQYF.

DNA of the CDR3: TGTGCCAGCAGCTTAGGTCTAGCAGACAACACCGGGGAGCTGTTTTTT. Its protein product is CASSLGLADNTGELFF. The rearrangement uses TRBV11-3 and TRBJ2-2, with a possible D match to TRBD2 (5 bases). The CDR3 is 16 amino acids. V lost 1 base to trimming and J lost 2 bases, with 11 bases between them. Germline V gene lookup returns CDR1 SGHNT and CDR2 YENEEA.

The rearrangement uses TRBV19 and TRBJ2-2; 10 nucleotides line up with TRBD1. Germline CDR1 reads LNHDA; CDR2 reads SQIVND (reference sequence). The CDR3 runs 14 residues. The V segment lost 8 bases and the J segment 5 bases; nucleotides outside the gene matches: 5. The CDR3, as DNA: TGTGCCAGTGAGGAGGACAGGGGGACCGGGGAGCTGTTTTTT. This codes for CASEEDRGTGELFF.

The chain combines TRBV13 with TRBJ2-2; no reliable D call. V was pared by 1 base and J by 6 bases, with 6 bases between. Germline CDR1 is PRHDT and CDR2 is FYEKMQ (reference sequence). The CDR3 totals 13 residues. The CDR3 is CASSLARAGELFF. The CDR3 nucleotides read TGTGCCAGCAGCTTAGCCCGAGCCGGGGAGCTGTTTTTT.

The rearrangement joins TRBV5-1 to TRBJ2-3; a possible D gene is TRBD2 (5 bases). This CDR3 has 15 residues. CDR1 and CDR2 (germline): SGHRS, YFSETQ. V lost 4 bases to trimming and J lost 5 bases, with 17 bases between them. CDR3 DNA: TGCGCCAGCAGCCTCCCCCGGGTTGGAGGAGATACGCAGTATTTT. This sequence encodes CASSLPRVGGDTQYF.

The chain combines TRBV4-2 with TRBJ1-1, with TRBD1 as a possible D gene (5 bases). Per germline, CDR1 LGHNA and CDR2 YNFKEQ. There are 15 residues in the CDR3. Trimming left V 0 bases short and J 1 base short, with 9 bases between. CDR3 nucleotides: TGTGCCAGCAGCCAAGAGGCACAGGCGAACACTGAAGCTTTCTTT. It encodes CASSQEAQANTEAFF.

The chain combines TRBV10-3 with TRBJ2-5, with unresolved D. The CDR3 runs to 14 residues. Per germline, CDR1 ENHRY and CDR2 SYGVKD. The ends were cut back, 0 bases at V and 5 bases at J, with 10 bases in the middle. CDR3 sequence reads: CAISESTGDETQYF. CDR3 sequence (DNA): TGTGCCATCAGTGAGTCGACGGGTGACGAGACCCAGTACTTC.

This chain links TRBV23-1 with TRBJ2-1; TRBD2 matches 7 bases. TRBV23-1 is recorded as an ORF, its role being uncertain. The CDR3 loop spans 17 amino acids. V shed 8 bases, J shed 8 bases, and the junction held 21 bases outside the gene matches. CDR3 nucleotide sequence: TGCGCCAGCTGTCTCAAGATGACTAGCCGGGTGGTTGATGAGCAGTTCTTC. This sequence encodes CASCLKMTSRVVDEQFF.

This chain joins TRBV27 and TRBJ1-5; no firm D call. The CDR3 extends over 15 amino acids. Germline CDR1 MNHEY, CDR2 SMNVEV (reference sequence). V gave up 6 bases and J gave up 1 base, with 13 bases separating them. This chain's CDR3 is CASSPQRGSNQPQHF. DNA for the CDR3: TGTGCCAGCAGCCCGCAAAGAGGCAGCAATCAGCCCCAGCATTTT.

In DNA, the CDR3 is TGTGCCAGCAGTTTAGTCGGGGGCACTGAAGCTTTCTTT. Protein: CASSLVGGTEAFF. The chain combines TRBV28 with TRBJ1-1; perhaps TRBD1 as D (5 bases). V was shortened by 2 bases and J by 4 bases, with 8 bases between the two germline ends. The V gene's germline CDR1 is MDHEN and CDR2 SYDVKM. The CDR3 runs 13 residues.

This rearrangement joins TRBV5-1 to TRBJ2-7; tentatively, D is TRBD1 (5 bases). Per germline, CDR1 SGHRS and CDR2 YFSETQ. The CDR3 contains 13 residues. The V gene lost 4 bases and the J gene lost 6 bases, with 14 bases spanning the gap. The DNA of the CDR3 is TGCGCCAGCAGCCCCGGCAGGGTTACCGAGCAGTACTTC. This translates into CASSPGRVTEQYF.

This chain connects TRBV28 to TRBJ1-5; D uncertain. CDR3 length: 14 residues. V was shortened by 6 bases and J by 3 bases, with 12 bases between the two germline ends. Germline V gene sequence: CDR1 MDHEN, CDR2 SYDVKM. CDR3 sequence: CASRQQLSNQPQHF. The CDR3 bases are TGTGCCAGCAGGCAACAGCTTTCCAATCAGCCCCAGCATTTT.

The V and J genes are TRBV9 and TRBJ2-1, with D perhaps matching TRBD1 (5 bases). The germline V and J ends were trimmed by 3 bases and 5 bases, with 15 bases remaining between them. CDR3 length equals 15 residues. Germline CDR1 is SGDLS and CDR2 is YYNGEE. CDR3: CASSALDSLHNEQFF. CDR3 coding DNA: TGTGCCAGCAGCGCTCTCGACAGTCTTCACAATGAGCAGTTCTTC.

The V and J genes are TRBV19 and TRBJ1-2, with no clear D. CDR1 LNHDA and CDR2 SQIVND come from the germline V gene (reference sequence). Trimming removed 6 bases from V and 2 bases from J, with 10 bases in between. This CDR3 has 13 residues. The chain's CDR3 is CASRPSGNYGYTF. For the CDR3, the DNA is TGTGCCAGTAGACCCTCGGGAAACTATGGCTACACCTTC.

V and J are TRBV7-3 and TRBJ2-5; 10 bases are shared with TRBD2. J lost 4 bases, V lost 5 bases, and 10 bases had no gene match. Germline-derived CDR1 and CDR2 are SGHTA and FQGTGA. This CDR3 spans 16 amino acids. CDR3: CASSPSGRASRETQYF. The CDR3 DNA sequence: TGTGCCAGCAGCCCCAGCGGGAGGGCCAGTCGAGAGACCCAGTACTTC.

The CDR3 DNA is TGTGCCAGCAGCGCAGCCTCAAGGGACAGGTGGCAAACCGGGGAGCTGTTTTTT. Residues: CASSAASRDRWQTGELFF. The chain couples TRBV7-8 to TRBJ2-2, with 8 bases aligning to TRBD1. This CDR3 has 18 residues. Per germline, CDR1 SGHVS and CDR2 FQNEAQ. V lost 5 bases to trimming and J lost 5 bases; unmatched junction nucleotides: 16.